Below, 20 T cell receptor beta chains from the same sample are listed, as sequenced in a study of cytomegalovirus exposure and HLA in healthy donors. 13 Jbeta primers and 60 Vbeta primers were used for the PCR. Produced via immunoSEQ multiplex PCR; TCRdb's table is partial and in-frame only. This table has roughly 110,000 clones, 70% to 80% appearing once. The specimen sequenced was PBMCs. These TCRs come from a human donor in good health.

The chain carries TRBV5-1 and TRBJ2-2; D unresolved. This CDR3 contains 14 residues. V lost 1 base to trimming and J lost 2 bases, with 6 bases between them. The germline gives CDR1 SGHRS, CDR2 YFSETQ. CDR3 coding DNA: TGCGCCAGCAGCTTGTCCGTCAACACCGGGGAGCTGTTTTTT. Residues: CASSLSVNTGELFF.

The chain is built from TRBV20-1 and TRBJ2-5, with D possibly matching TRBD2 (6 bases). This CDR3 has 11 residues. Germline V CDR1 and CDR2: DFQATT, SNEGSKA (reference sequence). V was pared by 1 base and J by 7 bases, with 7 bases between. This CDR3 reads CSARVGGTQYF. As DNA, the CDR3 is TGCAGTGCTAGAGTCGGGGGGACCCAGTACTTC.

The J gene is TRBJ1-1, the V gene TRBV2, with a possible D match to TRBD1 (5 bases). Trimming took off 8 bases at V and 1 base at J, with 14 bases between the two ends. This CDR3 is built from 14 residues. Per germline, CDR1 SNHLY and CDR2 FYNNEI. Here the CDR3 reads CASRLIQGNTEAFF. CDR3 DNA sequence: TGTGCCAGCCGTTTGATCCAGGGGAACACTGAAGCTTTCTTT.

This clone was counted once. The J gene is TRBJ1-4, the V gene TRBV6-5, with 7 bases fitting TRBD1. The CDR3 spans 15 residues. Germline V CDR1 and CDR2: MNHEY, SVGAGI. V shed 4 bases, J shed 5 bases, and the junction held 7 bases outside the gene matches. In nucleotides, the CDR3 is TGTGCCAGCAGTTCCAAAGGAGGGGGCAATGAAAAACTGTTTTTT. Translation: CASSSKGGGNEKLFF.

V usage is TRBV10-1 and J usage is TRBJ1-3; D is unresolved. V was trimmed by 1 base and J by 0 bases, leaving 10 bases between them. The CDR3 extends over 16 amino acids. Germline V lookup: CDR1 WNHNN, CDR2 SYGVQD (reference sequence). CDR3 sequence (DNA): TGCGCCAGCAGTGAGTACAGCGGAGCCTCTGGAAACACCATATATTTT. It codes for CASSEYSGASGNTIYF.

The chain has TRBV6-5 and TRBJ1-2; 7 nucleotides align to TRBD1. CDR1 MNHEY and CDR2 SVGAGI come from the germline V gene. CDR3 length: 15 residues. Trimming at V came to 2 bases and at J to 1 base, leaving 4 bases not matched to a gene. The CDR3 spells CASSYRGQLNYGYTF. CDR3 DNA: TGTGCCAGCAGTTACCGGGGACAGCTTAACTATGGCTACACCTTC.

The chain is built from TRBV28 and TRBJ1-1; 9 bases agree with TRBD1. Germline CDR1 MDHEN, CDR2 SYDVKM. This CDR3 contains 14 residues. Trimming cost V 6 bases and J 6 bases; bases outside gene matches: 8. CDR3 in amino acids: CASRVGTGFSEAFF. CDR3 DNA: TGTGCCAGCAGGGTGGGGACAGGGTTCTCTGAAGCTTTCTTT.

On this clone: One junction end disagrees with the germline gene, perhaps due to a read error. This rearrangement joins TRBV4-1 to TRBJ2-2; a possible D gene is TRBD1 (7 bases). This CDR3 has 16 residues. The germline CDR1 and CDR2 sequences are MGHRA and YSYEKL. In nucleotides, the CDR3 is TGCGTCAGCAGTCCCCGCGCAGGGGGGTTCACCGGGGAGCTGTTTTTT. Translated: CVSSPRAGGFTGELFF.

The rearrangement joins TRBV6-1 to TRBJ1-2; 7 positions match TRBD1. This CDR3 has 14 residues. V dropped 5 bases and J dropped 4; count of bases not matched to a gene: 7. CDR1 and CDR2 from the germline V gene are MNHNS and SASEGT. Here the CDR3 reads CASSIRTGFYGYTF. The CDR3 DNA reads as TGTGCCAGCAGTATTAGGACAGGTTTCTATGGCTACACCTTC.

This clone was detected once. The rearrangement uses TRBV11-2 and TRBJ2-4; no reliable D call. The CDR3 totals 19 residues. The V and J ends lost 5 bases and 0 bases respectively, with 23 bases between them. CDR1 is SGHAT, CDR2 FQNNGV, per germline. The CDR3 region is CASSLRPPLYKIAKNIQYF. DNA for the CDR3: TGTGCCAGCAGCCTCCGTCCACCTCTATATAAAATAGCCAAAAACATTCAGTACTTC.

The chain carries TRBV20-1 and TRBJ2-1, with no clear D. The CDR3 contains 11 residues. Germline CDR1 is DFQATT and CDR2 is SNEGSKA (reference sequence). Trimming cost V 5 bases and J 7 bases, with 9 bases left between them. The DNA of the CDR3 is TGCAGTGCTGCCCCCAGGAATGAGCAGTTCTTC. Residues: CSAAPRNEQFF.

In this sample, this clone turned up once. The rearrangement links TRBV2 to TRBJ1-5, with a possible D match to TRBD1 (6 bases). Germline V lookup: CDR1 SNHLY, CDR2 FYNNEI. The CDR3 runs to 14 residues. V dropped 6 bases and J dropped 3 bases, with 12 bases sitting between them. For the CDR3, the DNA is TGTGCCAGCAGCAAGGACAGCACCAATCAGCCCCAGCATTTT. It is translated as CASSKDSTNQPQHF. The full variable domain, in which reference TRBV2 and TRBJ1-5 provide the parts outside the CDR3, is EPEVTQTPSHQVTQMGQEVILRCVPISNHLYFYWYRQILGQKVEFLVSFYNNEISEKSEIFDDQFSVERPDGSNFTLKIRSTKLEDSAMYFCASSKDSTNQPQHFGDGTRLSIL.

This clone was counted between two and nine times. The rearrangement uses TRBV27 and TRBJ1-5; possible D gene TRBD1, 6 bases. Germline CDR1 MNHEY, CDR2 SMNVEV (reference sequence). The CDR3 has 15 amino acids. Between the trimmed V and J ends, which lost 3 bases and 2 bases, there was a span of 11 bases. CDR3 bases: TGTGCCAGCAGTTTCGGGGGGCGCGGCAATCAGCCCCAGCATTTT. It specifies CASSFGGRGNQPQHF.

The J gene is TRBJ2-7, the V gene TRBV28; D perhaps matches TRBD2 (5 bases). Trimming stripped 6 bases from V and 4 bases from J, with 7 bases between. Looked up from germline, CDR1 is MDHEN and CDR2 is SYDVKM. This CDR3 contains 11 residues. CDR3 amino acids: CASSGLYEQYF. CDR3 DNA: TGTGCCAGCAGCGGACTGTACGAGCAGTACTTC. The full variable domain, its missing parts supplied by reference TRBV28 and TRBJ2-7, is DVKVTQSSRYLVKRTGEKVFLECVQDMDHENMFWYRQDPGLGLRLIYFSYDVKMKEKGDIPEGYSVSREKKERFSLILESASTNQTSMYLCASSGLYEQYFGPGTRLTVT.

This clone was picked up one time. This chain joins TRBV6-5 and TRBJ2-7, with D possibly being TRBD1 (5 bases). V was pared by 6 bases and J by 3 bases, with 15 bases between. The CDR3 consists of 14 residues. Germline values: CDR1 MNHEY, CDR2 SVGAGI. The CDR3 DNA is TGTGCCAGCAGAAGACGGCAGGGATTCTACGAGCAGTACTTC. Translated: CASRRRQGFYEQYF.

The V and J genes are TRBV30 and TRBJ2-1; perhaps TRBD2 as D (5 bases). In germline, CDR1 is GTSNPN, CDR2 SVGIG (reference sequence). Trimming stripped 0 bases from V and 10 bases from J, with 10 bases between. The CDR3 is 12 amino acids. The CDR3 here is CAWSVTGWEQFF. CDR3 nucleotide sequence: TGTGCCTGGAGTGTAACGGGATGGGAGCAGTTCTTC.

V gene TRBV30 combines with J gene TRBJ1-4, with D tentatively TRBD1 (6 bases). Per germline, CDR1 GTSNPN and CDR2 SVGIG (reference sequence). The CDR3 covers 16 residues. V was clipped by 0 bases and J by 5 bases, with 16 bases between them. The CDR3 DNA is TGTGCCTGGAGTGTGGCCCGAGCGCAGGGGAATGAAAAACTGTTTTTT. Residues: CAWSVARAQGNEKLFF.

The V call is TRBV28, the J call TRBJ1-5; 12 bases are a match to TRBD1. The trim removed 5 bases at V and 0 bases at J, leaving 14 bases unmatched. CDR1 and CDR2 from the germline V gene are MDHEN and SYDVKM. This CDR3 region has 20 residues. The CDR3 protein is CASSRIPGTGGRYSNQPQHF. CDR3 DNA: TGTGCCAGCAGTAGGATCCCCGGGACAGGGGGCCGGTATAGCAATCAGCCCCAGCATTTT.

The chain carries TRBV5-1 and TRBJ1-1; D is perhaps TRBD1 (5 bases). V lost 2 bases, J lost 4 bases, and 12 bases lay in between. Germline loops: CDR1 SGHRS, CDR2 YFSETQ. This CDR3 contains 14 residues. The chain's CDR3 is CASSFAGGVTEAFF. The CDR3 DNA reads TGCGCCAGCAGCTTCGCGGGGGGGGTCACTGAAGCTTTCTTT.

This clone was detected a few times. The V and J genes are TRBV7-2 and TRBJ2-2; perhaps TRBD2 as D (6 bases). Germline CDR1 reads SGHTA; CDR2 reads FQGNSA. The CDR3 totals 14 residues. Trimming took off 5 bases at V and 7 bases at J, with 14 bases between the two ends. The CDR3 coding sequence is TGTGCCAGCAGCAAGGTGACGGGGGTCGGGGAGCTGTTTTTT. Translated: CASSKVTGVGELFF.